These 2 T cell receptor beta chains originate from one sample sequenced in a study of blood T cell repertoires in COVID-19 (dated by TCRdb to 2019 to 2021). The protocol used for the library was the immunoSEQ multiplex PCR assay. TCRdb carries this immuneACCESS record with in-frame sequences only. Its versions omit some clonotypes, under half of them owing to an unresolved V gene in the studies checked, with the rest unexplained. For this sample the table gives fewer than 400,000 clones, of which over 85% were detected only once. The ten largest make up 1.8% of the sample. The sample was peripheral blood. These receptors were collected from a woman aged 25 to 39 with COVID-19, enrolled during active disease.

In DNA form, the CDR3 reads TGTGCCAGCAGTTTATCCCGGCAGGCCAATCAGCCCCAGCATTTT. Its protein product is CASSLSRQANQPQHF. The chain couples TRBV28 to TRBJ1-5; no clear D gene. Per germline, CDR1 MDHEN and CDR2 SYDVKM. Trimming stripped 1 base from V and 3 bases from J, with 10 bases between. This CDR3 contains 15 residues.

The chain employs TRBV7-3 and TRBJ2-1; possible D gene TRBD2, 6 bases. Germline V gene data show CDR1 as SGHTA and CDR2 as FQGTGA. Trimming cost V 3 bases and J 2 bases, with 11 bases left between them. This CDR3 region has 15 residues. Here the CDR3 reads CASSLDYGPYNEQFF. CDR3 sequence (DNA): TGTGCCAGCAGCTTGGACTACGGGCCCTACAATGAGCAGTTCTTC.